The 19 T cell receptor beta chains listed next were all sequenced from one sample in a study of OX40 agonist ivuxolimab in advanced cancers. The protocol was immunoSEQ multiplex PCR, while the TCRdb copy is restricted to in-frame clones and leaves out a portion. Of under 90,000 clones in the sample, approximately 89% were seen once. The specimen was CD4+ or CD8+ T cells sorted from blood, collected in a trial of the OX40 agonist ivuxolimab. All receptors come from an adult with an advanced solid tumor such as melanoma, head and neck, liver or kidney cancer.

The chain combines TRBV28 with TRBJ1-5; 10 nucleotides align to TRBD1. V was clipped by 5 bases and J by 7 bases; unmatched bases: 8. Germline V gene lookup returns CDR1 MDHEN and CDR2 SYDVKM. The CDR3 loop spans 15 amino acids. Here the CDR3 reads CASSVLTGGAQPQHF. For the CDR3, the DNA is TGTGCCAGCAGTGTACTGACAGGGGGCGCGCAGCCCCAGCATTTT.

V gene TRBV19 combines with J gene TRBJ1-2; perhaps TRBD1 as D (5 bases). Trimming took off 4 bases at V and 5 bases at J, with 23 bases between the two ends. CDR1 and CDR2 from the germline V gene are LNHDA and SQIVND (reference sequence). The CDR3 runs to 17 residues. DNA for the CDR3: TGTGCCAGTAGTAAATACGGGGGGGACGGTAGGCGGTATGGCTACACCTTC. Its protein is CASSKYGGDGRRYGYTF.

The chain joins TRBV11-3 to TRBJ2-2, with TRBD1 identical over 9 bases. V trimming: 5 bases; J trimming: 3 bases; junction bases outside the gene matches: 4. CDR1 and CDR2 (germline): SGHNT, YENEEA. CDR3 size: 15 residues. The DNA of the CDR3 is TGTGCCAGCAGCCGGGACAGGGATGACACCGGGGAGCTGTTTTTT. Its translation is CASSRDRDDTGELFF.

The J gene is TRBJ2-5, the V gene TRBV29-1, with 8 bases that match TRBD1. CDR1 and CDR2 (germline): SQVTM, ANQGSEA. This CDR3 has 14 amino acids. V shed 5 bases and J 4 bases; nucleotides not matched to a gene: 9. The CDR3: CSVRRTGGAETQYF. Here the CDR3 DNA reads TGCAGCGTTAGAAGAACAGGGGGAGCAGAGACCCAGTACTTC.

The V call is TRBV5-6, the J call TRBJ1-1; TRBD1 matches 7 bases. Germline loops: CDR1 SGHDT, CDR2 YYEEEE. The CDR3 spans 14 residues. V lost 2 bases, J lost 2 bases, and 3 bases stayed unmatched. CDR3: CASSLRDRNTEAFF. The CDR3 DNA follows: TGTGCCAGCAGCTTAAGGGACAGAAACACTGAAGCTTTCTTT.

The rearrangement joins TRBV2 to TRBJ1-3; D is undetermined. V lost 6 bases to trimming and J lost 1 base, with 4 bases between them. This CDR3 spans 12 amino acids. Germline lookup yields CDR1 SNHLY and CDR2 FYNNEI. CDR3 sequence (DNA): TGTGCCAGCAGCGTGTCTGGAAACACCATATATTTT. Its translation is CASSVSGNTIYF.

This rearrangement joins TRBV5-1 to TRBJ1-2, with D maybe TRBD1 (5 bases). CDR3 length equals 14 residues. V was clipped by 5 bases and J by 5 bases, with 16 bases between them. The V gene's germline CDR1 is SGHRS and CDR2 YFSETQ. The CDR3 reads CASRPSTADYGYTF. The CDR3 DNA reads as TGCGCCAGCAGACCCTCGACAGCCGATTATGGCTACACCTTC. Based on the CDR3 plus reference TRBV5-1 and TRBJ1-2, the full variable domain is KAGVTQTPRYLIKTRGQQVTLSCSPISGHRSVSWYQQTPGQGLQFLFEYFSETQRNKGNFPGRFSGRQFSNSRSEMNVSTLELGDSALYLCASRPSTADYGYTFGSGTRLTVV.

This clone was seen once. J is TRBJ2-3 and V is TRBV2; 7 nucleotides line up with TRBD1. With V trimmed by 6 bases and J by 1 base, 4 bases remained unmatched. This CDR3 contains 14 residues. Germline-derived CDR1 and CDR2 are SNHLY and FYNNEI. CDR3 bases: TGTGCCAGCAGAGGACAGGTTCGCACAGATACGCAGTATTTT. Residues: CASRGQVRTDTQYF.

The chain has TRBV5-4 and TRBJ1-1; a weak D match, TRBD1 (5 bases). Between the trimmed V and J ends, which lost 6 bases and 0 bases, there was a span of 18 bases. The CDR3 extends over 16 amino acids. The germline V gene has CDR1 SGHNT and CDR2 YYREEE (reference sequence). CDR3 residues: CASTQWGGGMNTEAFF. In nucleotides, the CDR3 is TGTGCCAGCACCCAGTGGGGGGGAGGGATGAACACTGAAGCTTTCTTT.

The CDR3 DNA is TGTGCCAGCTCCGTCGACCGGGGAGGAAACGGGGAGCTGTTTTTT. This gives the protein CASSVDRGGNGELFF. The chain carries TRBV18 and TRBJ2-2, with a weak D call TRBD2 (6 bases). Germline lookup yields CDR1 KGHSH and CDR2 LQKENI. Trimming left V 6 bases short and J 7 bases short, with 18 bases between. The CDR3 runs 15 residues.

The rearrangement links TRBV10-3 to TRBJ1-2; tentatively, D is TRBD1 (6 bases). From germline, CDR1 is ENHRY and CDR2 SYGVKD. The CDR3 totals 13 residues. V was pared by 4 bases and J by 7 bases, with 13 bases between. The CDR3 DNA follows: TGTGCCATCAGTGGCCGGGGGCGAGGTGGCTACACCTTC. Protein: CAISGRGRGGYTF.

The chain carries TRBV27 and TRBJ2-7, with D tentatively TRBD1 (6 bases). This CDR3 region has 14 residues. Germline values: CDR1 MNHEY, CDR2 SMNVEV (reference sequence). V lost 1 base and J 0 bases, leaving 7 bases between the germline ends. The CDR3: CASSLLDSSYEQYF. In DNA, the CDR3 is TGTGCCAGCAGTTTATTGGACAGCTCCTACGAGCAGTACTTC.

V and J are TRBV11-1 and TRBJ2-3; D gene uncertain. Looked up from germline, CDR1 is SGHAT and CDR2 is FQDESV (reference sequence). The length of the CDR3 is 14 residues. The V gene lost 0 bases and the J gene lost 1 base, with 5 bases spanning the gap. In DNA form, the CDR3 reads TGTGCCAGCAGCTTAGCAGGTGGCACAGATACGCAGTATTTT. Encoded protein: CASSLAGGTDTQYF.

This clone is a singleton in its sample. The genes are TRBV6-6 and TRBJ2-1, with 15 bases aligning to TRBD2. J lost 7 bases, V lost 6 bases, and 4 bases had no gene match. Germline CDR1 reads MNHNY; CDR2 reads SVGAGI (reference sequence). The CDR3 extends over 15 amino acids. CDR3 bases: TGTGCCAGCAGGGGACTAGCGGGAGGAGGGAATGAGCAGTTCTTC. Translated, it gives CASRGLAGGGNEQFF.

In DNA form, the CDR3 reads TGCAGCGTTGCCCTAGCGGGGTTAGAGACCCAGTACTTC. Translation gives CSVALAGLETQYF. The rearrangement links TRBV29-1 to TRBJ2-5; 9 positions agree with TRBD2. This CDR3 is built from 13 residues. The junction had 4 bases not matched to a gene; V was cut back by 4 bases and J by 4 bases. Per germline, CDR1 SQVTM and CDR2 ANQGSEA.

The V call is TRBV7-8, the J call TRBJ1-1; D ambiguous. The germline V gene encodes CDR1 SGHVS and CDR2 FQNEAQ. V was trimmed by 0 bases and J by 1 base, leaving 9 bases between them. CDR3 length: 15 residues. CDR3 residues: CASSLAVHSNTEAFF. The DNA of the CDR3 is TGTGCCAGCAGCTTAGCGGTTCATTCGAACACTGAAGCTTTCTTT.

The rearrangement uses TRBV6-1 and TRBJ2-7; 11 nucleotides match TRBD2. V lost 7 bases to trimming and J lost 7 bases; unmatched junction nucleotides: 6. The CDR3 length is 13 residues. Per germline, CDR1 MNHNS and CDR2 SASEGT. In DNA form, the CDR3 reads TGTGCCAGCAAATTAGCGGGAGGGAGAGAGCAGTACTTC. Protein product: CASKLAGGREQYF.

The chain carries TRBV13 and TRBJ2-3; TRBD2 matches 12 bases. Trimming at V came to 1 base and at J to 8 bases, leaving 13 bases not matched to a gene. The CDR3 sequence is 18 residues long. The germline gives CDR1 PRHDT, CDR2 FYEKMQ (reference sequence). The DNA for the CDR3 is TGTGCCAGCAGCTTAGTTGCGGGGACTAGCGGGCCGGGAGTTACGCAGTATTTT. Protein sequence: CASSLVAGTSGPGVTQYF.

V is TRBV7-9 and J is TRBJ1-3; 7 bases fit TRBD1. This CDR3 is 18 amino acids long. The V gene's germline CDR1 is SEHNR and CDR2 FQNEAQ (reference sequence). V lost 0 bases, J lost 3 bases, and 11 bases stayed unmatched. The CDR3 sequence is CASSLAGQSLSFGNTIYF. The CDR3 DNA reads TGTGCCAGCAGCTTAGCGGGACAGTCCCTTAGCTTTGGAAACACCATATATTTT. The variable domain in full, completed from reference TRBV7-9 and TRBJ1-3, reads DTGVSQNPRHKITKRGQNVTFRCDPISEHNRLYWYRQTLGQGPEFLTYFQNEAQLEKSRLLSDRFSAERPKGSFSTLEIQRTEQGDSAMYLCASSLAGQSLSFGNTIYFGEGSWLTVV.